The 4 T cell receptor beta chains below come from one sample, sequenced in a study of blood T cell repertoires in COVID-19. Using immunoSEQ multiplex PCR, the repertoire was profiled, and TCRdb retains in-frame clones only, with some absent. The repertoire includes some 300,000 clones, approximately 85% of them detected once, and just under 1% sits in the top ten. Sequencing was done on a sample of PBMCs or T cells enriched from blood (not recorded which). The receptors derive from a woman in her twenties or thirties who had recovered from COVID-19.

This clone showed up just once. The chain has TRBV25-1 and TRBJ1-2, with D possibly being TRBD1 (5 bases). The V end lost 5 bases, the J end lost 8 bases, and 9 bases lay between the germline ends. Germline values: CDR1 MGHDK, CDR2 SYGVNS. The CDR3 length is 11 residues. CDR3 DNA sequence: TGTGCCAGCAGTCGGGGGTACGGCTACACCTTC. Residues: CASSRGYGYTF.

The rearrangement joins TRBV5-1 to TRBJ2-1, with 12 nucleotides matching TRBD2. Trimming cost V 7 bases and J 5 bases; bases outside gene matches: 10. Per the germline V gene, CDR1 is SGHRS and CDR2 is YFSETQ. This CDR3 is 16 amino acids long. DNA for the CDR3: TGCGCCAGCGGAGGGTCCCTAGCGGGAGGGAACAATGAGCAGTTCTTC. Its translation is CASGGSLAGGNNEQFF.

This clone was detected only once. This chain connects TRBV11-3 to TRBJ2-2; 11 bases are a match to TRBD2. Germline CDR1 and CDR2: SGHNT and YENEEA. The CDR3 has 20 residues. V lost 2 bases and J lost 4; bases outside the gene matches: 15. The CDR3 protein is CASSLSLPVVAGGRTGELFF. CDR3 DNA sequence: TGTGCCAGCAGCTTATCCCTCCCAGTAGTAGCGGGAGGGCGCACCGGGGAGCTGTTTTTT.

This clone has only a few counts. The chain couples TRBV28 to TRBJ1-2; D might be TRBD1 (6 bases). This CDR3 contains 13 residues. CDR1 and CDR2 from the germline V gene are MDHEN and SYDVKM. The ends were cut back, 7 bases at V and 4 bases at J, with 13 bases in the middle. This CDR3 is CASTLRGGYGYTF. In DNA form, the CDR3 reads TGTGCCAGCACCTTAAGGGGGGGCTATGGCTACACCTTC.